These T cell receptor beta chains were read from a single sample in a study of blood T cells in healthy people across ages. TCRdb passed the 5' RACE reads through MiXCR, listing each CDR3 protein once. The table has 1 million or so distinct CDR3 sequences, under 30% seen once. A further study also used this sample, focusing on T cells of mothers and their children.

The sequenced material came from blood. Receptors originate from a girl aged 2-15 years in good health. The CDR3 runs from the conserved cysteine through the conserved F or W. D genes are given only for firm matches. Size is stated for part of the rows, as once, few or many counts, or as a class when the clone is expanded.

D	V	J	size	DNA	CDR3
-	TRBV5-1	TRBJ2-7	few	TGCGCCAGCAGCTTGGAACTGGAGGTGGGCTACGAGCAGTACTTC	CASSLELEVGYEQYF
TRBD1	TRBV6-5	TRBJ2-7	-	TGTGCCAGCAGTTACTTCAGGGGGTTGTCCTACGAGCAGTACTTC	CASSYFRGLSYEQYF
-	TRBV6-5	TRBJ1-2	few	TGTGCCAGCAGTTATACAGGTTCACAGTATGGCTACACCTTC	CASSYTGSQYGYTF
-	TRBV2	TRBJ1-2	few	TGTGCCAGCAGTGTAAGCAGCGCTAACTTCTATGGCTACACCTTC	CASSVSSANFYGYTF
-	TRBV25-1	TRBJ2-1	few	TGTGCCAGCAGGGGGACGGCAAACAATGAGCAGTTCTTC	CASRGTANNEQFF
TRBD2	TRBV11-2	TRBJ2-1	-	TGTGCCAGCAGCCAAAGACTAGCAGATGAGCAGTTCTTC	CASSQRLADEQFF
-	TRBV2	TRBJ2-6	-	TGTGCCAGCGTGGGCGGGGCCAACGTCCTGACTTTC	CASVGGANVLTF
TRBD1	TRBV4-3	TRBJ2-5	few	TGCGCCAGTTACCGGGACAGACATTTTCAAGAGACCCAGTACTTC	CASYRDRHFQETQYF
-	TRBV9	TRBJ1-2	-	TGTGCCAGCAGCGTACAACAGGGTAACTATGGCTACACCTTC	CASSVQQGNYGYTF
TRBD2	TRBV7-2	TRBJ2-5	-	TGTGCCAGCAGCTTAAAAGCGGGGGACGGGGAGACCCAGTACTTC	CASSLKAGDGETQYF
TRBD2	TRBV20-1	TRBJ2-3	-	TGCAGTGCTAGACGTCGGGAGGTTCGCACAGATACGCAGTATTTT	CSARRREVRTDTQYF
TRBD2	TRBV28	TRBJ2-7	-	TGTGCCAGCAGTTTAAGTCTAGCGGGAGCATCCTACGAGCAGTACTTC	CASSLSLAGASYEQYF
TRBD2	TRBV2	TRBJ2-3	-	TGTGCCAGCACGACGTCAGGACTAGCGGGAGAAGAACCCACAGATACGCAGTATTTT	CASTTSGLAGEEPTDTQYF
-	TRBV3-1	TRBJ1-2	-	TGTGCCAGCAGCCAACCGGACAAAAACTATGGCTACACCTTC	CASSQPDKNYGYTF
-	TRBV28	TRBJ2-5	-	TGTGCCAGCAGTTTTAGGATGGGGTCGGAGACCCAGTACTTC	CASSFRMGSETQYF
-	TRBV29-1	TRBJ1-4	-	TGCAGCGTTGAAGATCACAGAGAAAAACTGTTTTTT	CSVEDHREKLFF
-	TRBV20-1	TRBJ2-7	few	TGCAGTGCGGGGCCTGGTATCTACGAGCAGTACTTC	CSAGPGIYEQYF
TRBD1	TRBV5-1	TRBJ1-3	-	TGCGCCAGCAGCCCGGACAGGCGCGGAAACACCATATATTTT	CASSPDRRGNTIYF
TRBD2	TRBV6-5	TRBJ2-7	few	TGTGCCAGCAGTTACTCGACCAGCGGGGGCTCCTACGAGCAGTACTTC	CASSYSTSGGSYEQYF
TRBD2	TRBV6-5	TRBJ2-1	-	TGTGCCAGCGGGCTAGCGGGGGGGCCGGTCCATGAGCAGTTCTTC	CASGLAGGPVHEQFF
-	TRBV11-1	TRBJ2-7	-	TGTGCCAGCAGTCATCATTGGGACACCTCCTACGAGCAGTACTTC	CASSHHWDTSYEQYF
-	TRBV29-1	TRBJ2-5	-	TGCAGCGTTGCTGTAGCGGCAGTTAAAGAGACCCAGTACTTC	CSVAVAAVKETQYF
-	TRBV7-8	TRBJ1-1	many	TGTGCCAGCAGCTTAGCTAGGTACACTGAAGCTTTCTTT	CASSLARYTEAFF
-	TRBV12-3/TRBV12-4	TRBJ1-2	few	TGTGCCAGCAGCTTCCATGATGGCTACACCTTC	CASSFHDGYTF
-	TRBV20-1	TRBJ2-7	-	TGCAGTGCTAGCGGCTTGACAGCCTACGAGCAGTACTTC	CSASGLTAYEQYF
-	TRBV3-1	TRBJ2-1	few	TGTGCCAGCAGCCAAGGGACAGAATACAATGAGCAGTTCTTC	CASSQGTEYNEQFF
TRBD1	TRBV4-2	TRBJ2-1	-	TGTGCCAGCAGCCAAGATGGTAGAAACAGGGGCACCTACAATGAGCAGTTCTTC	CASSQDGRNRGTYNEQFF
TRBD1	TRBV7-9	TRBJ2-5	once	TGTGCCAGCAGCTCCCAAACACCAACAGGGGGTGGGACCCAGTACTTC	CASSSQTPTGGGTQYF
-	TRBV27	TRBJ1-4	few	TGTGCCAGCAGTTTATCACCCACCCGCGGGGGTGAAAAACTGTTTTTT	CASSLSPTRGGEKLFF
-	TRBV6-5	TRBJ1-6	few	TGTGCCAGCGGACAGATAGATTCACCCCTCCACTTT	CASGQIDSPLHF
TRBD2	TRBV13	TRBJ2-1	few	TGTGCCAGCAGCTTAGGCCAGACTAGCGGGAGGGCCTCGTTGGGTGAGCAGTTCTTC	CASSLGQTSGRASLGEQFF
-	TRBV6-6	TRBJ2-5	-	TGTGCCAGCATCCTTGGGGGGGCCCGGGAGACCCAGTACTTC	CASILGGARETQYF
-	TRBV12-3/TRBV12-4	TRBJ2-7	few	TGTGCCAGCAGTCCCCGGGCCGAGCAGTACTTC	CASSPRAEQYF
-	TRBV25-1	TRBJ2-3	-	TGTGCCAGCAGTGAGTTGGGGCGGGGTGACACAGATACGCAGTATTTT	CASSELGRGDTDTQYF
-	TRBV7-2	TRBJ2-5	-	TGTGCCAGCAGCACCCGGGACTCGGAGACCCAGTACTTC	CASSTRDSETQYF